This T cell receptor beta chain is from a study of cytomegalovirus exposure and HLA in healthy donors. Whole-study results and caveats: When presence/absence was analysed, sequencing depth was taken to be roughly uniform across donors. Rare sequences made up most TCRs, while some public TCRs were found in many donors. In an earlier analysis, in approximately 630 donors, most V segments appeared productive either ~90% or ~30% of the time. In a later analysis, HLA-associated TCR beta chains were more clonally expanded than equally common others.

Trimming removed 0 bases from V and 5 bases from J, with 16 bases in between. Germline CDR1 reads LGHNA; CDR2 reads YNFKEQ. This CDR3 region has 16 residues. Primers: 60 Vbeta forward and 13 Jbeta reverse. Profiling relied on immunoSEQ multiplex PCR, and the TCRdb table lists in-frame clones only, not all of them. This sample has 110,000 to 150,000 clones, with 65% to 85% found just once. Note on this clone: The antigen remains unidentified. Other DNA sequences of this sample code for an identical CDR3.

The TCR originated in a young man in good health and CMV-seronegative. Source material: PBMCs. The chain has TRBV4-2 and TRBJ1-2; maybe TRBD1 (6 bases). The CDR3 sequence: CASSQESGQGRYGYTF. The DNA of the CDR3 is TGTGCCAGCAGCCAAGAGTCTGGGCAGGGGAGATATGGCTACACCTTC.